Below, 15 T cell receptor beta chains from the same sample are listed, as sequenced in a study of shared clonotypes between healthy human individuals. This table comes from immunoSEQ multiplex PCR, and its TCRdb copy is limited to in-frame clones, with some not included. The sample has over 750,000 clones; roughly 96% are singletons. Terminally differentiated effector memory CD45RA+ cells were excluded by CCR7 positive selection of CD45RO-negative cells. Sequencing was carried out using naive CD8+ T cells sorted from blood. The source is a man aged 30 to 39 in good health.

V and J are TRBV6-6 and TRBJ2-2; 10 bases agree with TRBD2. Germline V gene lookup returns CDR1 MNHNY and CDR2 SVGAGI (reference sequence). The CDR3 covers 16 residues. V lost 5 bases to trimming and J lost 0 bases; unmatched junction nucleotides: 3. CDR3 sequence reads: CASSKGTSANTGELFF. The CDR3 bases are TGTGCCAGCAGTAAGGGGACTAGCGCGAACACCGGGGAGCTGTTTTTT.

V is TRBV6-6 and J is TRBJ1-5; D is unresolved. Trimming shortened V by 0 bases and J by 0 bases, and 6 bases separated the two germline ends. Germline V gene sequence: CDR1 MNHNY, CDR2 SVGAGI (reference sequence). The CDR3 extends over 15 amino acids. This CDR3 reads CASSYSGNSNQPQHF. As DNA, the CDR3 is TGTGCCAGCAGTTACTCCGGGAATAGCAATCAGCCCCAGCATTTT.

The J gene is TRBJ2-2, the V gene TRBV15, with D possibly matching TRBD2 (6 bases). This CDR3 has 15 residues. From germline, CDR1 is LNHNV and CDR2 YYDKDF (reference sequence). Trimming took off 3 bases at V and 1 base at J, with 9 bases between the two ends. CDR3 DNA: TGTGCCACCAGCAGCCCGGGGGAGAACACCGGGGAGCTGTTTTTT. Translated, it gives CATSSPGENTGELFF.

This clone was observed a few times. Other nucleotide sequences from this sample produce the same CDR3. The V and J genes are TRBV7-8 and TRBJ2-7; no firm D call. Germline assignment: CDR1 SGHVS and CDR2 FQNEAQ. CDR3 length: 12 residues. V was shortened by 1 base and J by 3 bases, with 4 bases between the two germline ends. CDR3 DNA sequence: TGTGCCAGCAGCTTAGGCAGCTACGAGCAGTACTTC. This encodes CASSLGSYEQYF.

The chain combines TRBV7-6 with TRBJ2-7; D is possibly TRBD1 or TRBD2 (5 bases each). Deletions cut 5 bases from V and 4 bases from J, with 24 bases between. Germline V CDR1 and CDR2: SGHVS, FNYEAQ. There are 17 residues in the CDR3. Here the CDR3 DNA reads TGTGCCAGCAGCCGCCCTGGGGGTGCGACTTCGTTTTACGAGCAGTACTTC. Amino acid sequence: CASSRPGGATSFYEQYF.

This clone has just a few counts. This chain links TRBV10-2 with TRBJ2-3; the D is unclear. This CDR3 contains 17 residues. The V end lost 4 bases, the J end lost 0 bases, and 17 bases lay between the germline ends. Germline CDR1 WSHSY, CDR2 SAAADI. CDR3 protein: CASSGAVVLPSTDTQYF. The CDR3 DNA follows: TGCGCCAGCAGTGGTGCGGTAGTACTACCTAGCACAGATACGCAGTATTTT.

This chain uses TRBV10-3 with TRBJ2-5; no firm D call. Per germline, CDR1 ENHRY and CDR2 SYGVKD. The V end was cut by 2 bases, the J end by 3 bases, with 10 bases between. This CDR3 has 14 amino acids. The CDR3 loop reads CAISERDLEETQYF. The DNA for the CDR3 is TGTGCCATCAGTGAGCGTGACTTAGAAGAGACCCAGTACTTC.

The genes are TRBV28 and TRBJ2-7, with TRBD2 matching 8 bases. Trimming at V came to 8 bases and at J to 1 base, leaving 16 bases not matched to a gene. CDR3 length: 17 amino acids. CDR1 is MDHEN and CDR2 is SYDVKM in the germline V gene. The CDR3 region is CASGRAGGVRFSYEQYF. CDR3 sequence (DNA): TGTGCCAGCGGGCGGGCGGGGGGCGTTCGATTTTCCTACGAGCAGTACTTC.

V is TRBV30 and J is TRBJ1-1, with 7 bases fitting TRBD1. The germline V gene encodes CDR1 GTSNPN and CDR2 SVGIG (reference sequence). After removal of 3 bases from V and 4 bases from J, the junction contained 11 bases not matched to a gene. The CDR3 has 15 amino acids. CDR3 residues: CAWSETDRVGTEAFF. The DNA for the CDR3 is TGTGCCTGGAGCGAAACAGACAGGGTTGGCACTGAAGCTTTCTTT. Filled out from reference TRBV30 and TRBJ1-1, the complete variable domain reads SQTIHQWPATLVQPVGSPLSLECTVEGTSNPNLYWYRQAAGRGLQLLFYSVGIGQISSEVPQNLSASRPQDRQFILSSKKLLLSDSGFYLCAWSETDRVGTEAFFGQGTRLTVV.

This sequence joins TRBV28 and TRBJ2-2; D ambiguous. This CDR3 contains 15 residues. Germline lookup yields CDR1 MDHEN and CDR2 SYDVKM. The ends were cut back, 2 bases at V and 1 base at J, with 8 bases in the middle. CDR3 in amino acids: CASSLLWENTGELFF. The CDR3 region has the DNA TGTGCCAGCAGTTTACTATGGGAGAACACCGGGGAGCTGTTTTTT.

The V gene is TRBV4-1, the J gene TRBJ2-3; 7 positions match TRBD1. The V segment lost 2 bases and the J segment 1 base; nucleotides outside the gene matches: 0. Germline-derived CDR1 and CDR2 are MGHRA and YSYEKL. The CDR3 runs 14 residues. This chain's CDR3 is CASSQTGGTDTQYF. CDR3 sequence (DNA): TGCGCCAGCAGCCAAACAGGGGGCACAGATACGCAGTATTTT.

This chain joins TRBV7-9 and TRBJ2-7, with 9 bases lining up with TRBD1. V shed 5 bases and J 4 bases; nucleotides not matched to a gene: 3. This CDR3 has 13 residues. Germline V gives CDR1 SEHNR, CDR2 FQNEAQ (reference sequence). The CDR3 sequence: CASSAGTGYEQYF. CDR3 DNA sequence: TGTGCCAGCAGCGCCGGGACAGGGTACGAGCAGTACTTC.

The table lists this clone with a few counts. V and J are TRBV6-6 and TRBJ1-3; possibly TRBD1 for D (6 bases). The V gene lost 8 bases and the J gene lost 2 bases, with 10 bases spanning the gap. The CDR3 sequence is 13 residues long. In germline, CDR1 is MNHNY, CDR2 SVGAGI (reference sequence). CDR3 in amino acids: CASWGGPGNTIYF. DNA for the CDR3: TGTGCCAGCTGGGGGGGGCCTGGAAACACCATATATTTT.

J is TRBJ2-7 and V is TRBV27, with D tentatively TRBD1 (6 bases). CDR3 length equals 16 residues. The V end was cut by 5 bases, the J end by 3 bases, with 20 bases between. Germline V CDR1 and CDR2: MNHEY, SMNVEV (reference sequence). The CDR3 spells CASSRYRAPTDYEQYF. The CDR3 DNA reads TGTGCCAGCAGTCGCTACAGGGCGCCGACCGACTACGAGCAGTACTTC.

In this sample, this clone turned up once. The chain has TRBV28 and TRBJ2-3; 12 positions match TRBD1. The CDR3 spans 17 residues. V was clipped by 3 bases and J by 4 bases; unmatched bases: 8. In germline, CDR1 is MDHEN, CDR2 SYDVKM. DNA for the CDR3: TGTGCCAGCAGTTTCCGGGACAGGGGGCTGCGTCCAGATACGCAGTATTTT. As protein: CASSFRDRGLRPDTQYF.